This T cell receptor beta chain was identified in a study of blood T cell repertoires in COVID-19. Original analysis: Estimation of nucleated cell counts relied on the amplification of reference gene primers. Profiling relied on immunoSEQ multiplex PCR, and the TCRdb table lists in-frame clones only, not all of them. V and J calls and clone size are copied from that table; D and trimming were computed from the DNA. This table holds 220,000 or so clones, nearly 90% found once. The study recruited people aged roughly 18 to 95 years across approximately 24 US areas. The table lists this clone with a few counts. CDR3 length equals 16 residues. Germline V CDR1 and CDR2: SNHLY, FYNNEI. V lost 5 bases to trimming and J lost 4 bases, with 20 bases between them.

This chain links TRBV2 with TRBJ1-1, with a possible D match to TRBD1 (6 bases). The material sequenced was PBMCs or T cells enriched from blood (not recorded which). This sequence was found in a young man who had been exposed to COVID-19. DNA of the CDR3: TGTGCCAGCAGTCTGAACAGGGCGTCCTGGGGCACTGAAGCTTTCTTT. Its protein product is CASSLNRASWGTEAFF.